These T cell receptor beta chains were read from a single sample in a study of a mutant IDH1 vaccine in newly diagnosed glioma. Some clones are missing from TCRdb's copy, which holds only in-frame ones; the method was immunoSEQ multiplex PCR. The repertoire holds around 56,000 clones, with around 80% as singletons. These TCRs' antigens remain unknown. The sample here was PBMCs, taken from a glioma patient whose treatment included an IDH1 peptide vaccine. These receptor sequences come from a woman aged 35 to 49 with glioma. Some clones in this sample may be carry-over from other donors' samples. The CDR3 runs from the conserved cysteine through the conserved F or W. A D gene is named only where the DNA matches it firmly. The size field is filled for only some rows; it gives once, few, many or a size class.

TRBD1	NA	TRBV23-1	TRBJ1-2	TGCGCCAGCAGTCAAAGGGGGCCGTATTATGGCTACACCTTC	CASSQRGPYYGYTF
TRBD1	NA	TRBV6-5	TRBJ1-2	TGTGCCAGCAGTCCCCGGGACAGGGTAGGGTATGGCTACACCTTC	CASSPRDRVGYGYTF
NA	NA	TRBV5-1	TRBJ1-1	TGCGCCAGCGAAAGGGCCGGGGCGACGGGCACTGAAGCTTTCTTT	CASERAGATGTEAFF
TRBD1	NA	TRBV30	TRBJ1-6	TGTGCCTGGACGGGAGGTGGACAGGGCAATTCACCCCTCCACTTT	CAWTGGGQGNSPLHF
NA	once	TRBV4-3	TRBJ2-1	TGCGCCAGCAGCCAAGCGCTATGGGGGAAGCAGTTCTTC	CASSQALWGKQFF
TRBD2	NA	TRBV2	TRBJ2-3	TGTGCCAGCAGTGGTGGAGCGGGGGTCGTAGATACGCAGTATTTT	CASSGGAGVVDTQYF
NA	NA	TRBV5-8	TRBJ1-3	TGTGCCAGCAGCGCGGGACATTTTGGAAACACCATATATTTT	CASSAGHFGNTIYF
NA	NA	TRBV11-2	TRBJ1-5	TGTGCCAGCAGCTTTAAGGATCAGCCCCAGCATTTT	CASSFKDQPQHF
TRBD2	NA	TRBV6-5	TRBJ2-1	TGTGCCAGCAGGACACTAGCGGGGCCCAGCAATGAGCAGTTCTTC	CASRTLAGPSNEQFF
TRBD2	NA	TRBV9	TRBJ2-2	TGTGCCAGCAGCGTATCTACTAGCGGGAACACCGGGGAGCTGTTTTTT	CASSVSTSGNTGELFF
NA	NA	TRBV5-3	TRBJ2-3	TGTGCCAGAAGCGAAGCAGGGCCTACGAGGGATACGCAGTATTTT	CARSEAGPTRDTQYF
TRBD2	NA	TRBV10-3	TRBJ2-3	TGTGCCATCAGAAAGACGGGACTAGCGGTCAACACAGATACGCAGTATTTT	CAIRKTGLAVNTDTQYF
TRBD1	NA	TRBV13	TRBJ1-1	TGTGCCAGCAGCTTACTCCTCGGACAGGTTAAAGACGAAGCTTTCTTT	CASSLLLGQVKDEAFF
NA	NA	TRBV27	TRBJ1-4	TGTGCCAGCAGCAATAGTGCTGGACCCCGGGGAGGGGAAAAACTGTTTTTT	CASSNSAGPRGGEKLFF
TRBD1	once	TRBV5-1	TRBJ1-6	TGCGCCAGCAGGACAGGGGGCGAGCCCCTCCACTTT	CASRTGGEPLHF
NA	NA	TRBV7-9	TRBJ1-4	TGTGCCAGCAGCCAGGACAATGAAAAACTGTTTTTT	CASSQDNEKLFF
TRBD2	NA	TRBV7-9	TRBJ2-1	TGTGCCAGCACGACTAGCGGGGGGCTCAGCTCCTACAATGAGCAGTTCTTC	CASTTSGGLSSYNEQFF
NA	NA	TRBV11-3	TRBJ1-1	TGTGCCAGCAGCGCCTCGGGGGACACTGAAGCTTTCTTT	CASSASGDTEAFF
NA	NA	TRBV5-1	TRBJ2-7	TGCGCCAGCAGCTTGGGGCCTTGGGGGACGGCTCAGAGCGACGAGCAGTACTTC	CASSLGPWGTAQSDEQYF
NA	NA	TRBV6-5	TRBJ1-5	TGTGCCAGCAGTTACTCAGGGGGGGGAGGCCAGCCCCAGCATTTT	CASSYSGGGGQPQHF
NA	NA	TRBV9	TRBJ2-2	TGTGCCAGCAGCGTCGGAGGGGCTAGGGAGGAGCTGTTTTTT	CASSVGGAREELFF
TRBD1	few	TRBV5-1	TRBJ1-1	TGCGCCAGCAGCTTGAGAGGGGGCCGGACTGAAGCTTTCTTT	CASSLRGGRTEAFF
TRBD1	NA	TRBV2	TRBJ1-2	TGTGCCAGCAGTGTTAGTCAGGGGGGCTATGGCTACACCTTC	CASSVSQGGYGYTF
TRBD1	NA	TRBV2	TRBJ1-6	TGTGCCAGCAGTGCACAAAGGACAGGGGAGTCACCCCTCCACTTT	CASSAQRTGESPLHF
NA	NA	TRBV6-1	TRBJ1-2	TGTGCCAGCAGAACCGGGACCGAATATGGCTACACCTTC	CASRTGTEYGYTF
NA	NA	TRBV18	TRBJ1-2	TGTGCCAGCTCACTATCATCGCAGGGGAGAAATGGCTACACCTTC	CASSLSSQGRNGYTF
NA	NA	TRBV2	TRBJ2-5	TGTGCCAGCAGGTCGACAGGGGGTCTAGCGGGGGAGAAATCACAGACCCAGTACTTC	CASRSTGGLAGEKSQTQYF
TRBD2	NA	TRBV10-1	TRBJ2-3	TGCGCCACCGGACTAGCGGGGGAGGGTACGCAGTATTTT	CATGLAGEGTQYF
NA	NA	TRBV5-6	TRBJ1-6	TGTGCCAGCAGCTTGGCGGGGGCAGGAAATTCACCCCTCCACTTT	CASSLAGAGNSPLHF
NA	NA	TRBV10-1	TRBJ2-7	TGCGCCAGCAGTGATGGGGGGGCAGGGTTCCACGAGCAGTACTTC	CASSDGGAGFHEQYF
TRBD1	few	TRBV30	TRBJ1-1	TGTGCCCAAACCGACAGGGGGCGAGCTGAAGCTTTCTTT	CAQTDRGRAEAFF
TRBD1	NA	TRBV18	TRBJ1-6	TGTGCCAGCTCACTGGACAGGGACTCACCCCTCCACTTT	CASSLDRDSPLHF
NA	few	TRBV6-5	TRBJ1-1	TGTGCCAGCAGTTACCGGCAACCGGGGATCACTGAAGCTTTCTTT	CASSYRQPGITEAFF
NA	NA	TRBV19	TRBJ2-1	TGTGCCAGTAGGGACGGGTGGGACATATACAATGAGCAGTTCTTC	CASRDGWDIYNEQFF
NA	few	TRBV14	TRBJ1-4	TGTGCCAGTCCAAAAAGTGAAAAACTGTTTTTT	CASPKSEKLFF
NA	NA	TRBV5-6	TRBJ2-3	TGTGCCAGCAGCTCTTACGCTAGCACAGATACGCAGTATTTT	CASSSYASTDTQYF
NA	once	TRBV10-1	TRBJ2-3	TGCGCCAGCAGTGAGTCAGACGCGTATACGCAGTATTTT	CASSESDAYTQYF
NA	NA	TRBV4-3	TRBJ1-3	TGCGCCAGCAGCCAGGGGCAGCACTCTGGAAACACCATATATTTT	CASSQGQHSGNTIYF
TRBD2	NA	TRBV29-1	TRBJ2-1	TGCAGCGTTGAAGCGTTTAGCGGGGGGGTTTCCTACAATGAGCAGTTCTTC	CSVEAFSGGVSYNEQFF